The 4 T cell receptor beta chains in this list originate from one sample, sequenced in a study of shared clonotypes between healthy human individuals. Sequencing was performed with immunoSEQ multiplex PCR; in TCRdb, only in-frame clones are kept and a portion is missing. The table shows about 2.3 million clones, with 92% occurring only once. The sample comprised naive CD4+ T cells from PBMCs. Subset: CD45RA+ positively selected. These receptors all come from a man aged 18 to 35 in good health. Some clones in this sample may be carry-over from other donors' samples.

V is TRBV27 and J is TRBJ2-7; D is possibly TRBD1 or TRBD2 (5 bases each). The V gene's germline CDR1 is MNHEY and CDR2 SMNVEV (reference sequence). The ends were cut back, 8 bases at V and 0 bases at J, with 14 bases in the middle. This CDR3 is 14 amino acids long. CDR3 sequence: CASGRDGGSYEQYF. In DNA, the CDR3 is TGTGCCAGCGGCCGGGACGGAGGCTCCTACGAGCAGTACTTC.

This clone came up a few times. The V call is TRBV30, the J call TRBJ1-1; D unclear. This CDR3 region has 13 residues. The V gene lost 3 bases and the J gene lost 3 bases, with 11 bases spanning the gap. CDR1 and CDR2 from the germline V gene are GTSNPN and SVGIG (reference sequence). The CDR3 protein is CAWRTGSYTEAFF. The CDR3 nucleotides are TGTGCCTGGAGGACGGGTTCGTACACTGAAGCTTTCTTT.

The chain recombines TRBV5-1 with TRBJ2-3; D is perhaps TRBD2 (5 bases). Trimming took 0 bases from V and 5 from J, leaving 13 bases between them. The germline V gene encodes CDR1 SGHRS and CDR2 YFSETQ. This CDR3 comprises 15 residues. CDR3 nucleotide sequence: TGCGCCAGCAGCTTGGCCGCCGGGGAATTAGATACGCAGTATTTT. This encodes CASSLAAGELDTQYF.

This clone is a singleton in its sample. The chain recombines TRBV5-6 with TRBJ2-3; possibly TRBD1 or TRBD2 for D (6 bases each). Germline-derived CDR1 and CDR2 are SGHDT and YYEEEE. The CDR3 extends over 15 amino acids. With 4 bases removed from V and 2 bases from J, the gap between germline ends came to 14 bases. CDR3 DNA sequence: TGTGCCAGCAGCCTGGGGGGCATGTACACAGATACGCAGTATTTT. As protein: CASSLGGMYTDTQYF.